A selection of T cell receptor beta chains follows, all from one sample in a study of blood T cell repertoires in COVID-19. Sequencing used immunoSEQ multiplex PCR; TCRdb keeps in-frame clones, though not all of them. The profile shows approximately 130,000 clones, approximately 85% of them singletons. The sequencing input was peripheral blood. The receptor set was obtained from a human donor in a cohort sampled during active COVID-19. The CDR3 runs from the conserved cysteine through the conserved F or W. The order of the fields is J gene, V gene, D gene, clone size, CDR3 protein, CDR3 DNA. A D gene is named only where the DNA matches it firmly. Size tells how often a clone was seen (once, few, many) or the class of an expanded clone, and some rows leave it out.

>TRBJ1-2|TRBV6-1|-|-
CASSEGLTYGYTF
TGTGCCAGCAGTGAGGGGCTGACCTATGGCTACACCTTC
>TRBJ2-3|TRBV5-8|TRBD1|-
CASSLGQGADTQYF
TGTGCCAGCAGCCTAGGACAGGGGGCGGATACGCAGTATTTT
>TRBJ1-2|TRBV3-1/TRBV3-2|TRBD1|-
CASSQGGRQGAGYTF
TGTGCCAGCAGCCAAGGAGGGAGACAGGGGGCCGGCTACACCTTC
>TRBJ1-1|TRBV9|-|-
CASSVGHTNTEAFF
TGTGCCAGCAGCGTAGGGCATACGAACACTGAAGCTTTCTTT
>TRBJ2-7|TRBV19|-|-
CASTQGLPYEQYF
TGTGCCAGTACTCAGGGGCTGCCCTACGAGCAGTACTTC
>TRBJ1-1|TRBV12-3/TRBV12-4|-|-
CASSPGVEAFF
TGTGCCAGCAGCCCGGGAGTTGAAGCTTTCTTT
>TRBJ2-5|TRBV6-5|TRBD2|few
CASSPLREVGETQYF
TGTGCCAGCAGTCCACTGCGGGAGGTAGGAGAGACCCAGTACTTC
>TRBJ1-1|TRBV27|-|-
CANIDKLPGAFF
TGTGCCAACATAGACAAGCTTCCAGGAGCTTTCTTT
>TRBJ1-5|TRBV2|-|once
CASSALDWAEPQHF
TGTGCCAGCAGTGCGTTGGATTGGGCTGAGCCCCAGCATTTT
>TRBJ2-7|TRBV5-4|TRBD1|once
CASSLVAGGNEQYF
TGTGCCAGCAGCTTGGTGGCAGGGGGCAACGAGCAGTACTTC
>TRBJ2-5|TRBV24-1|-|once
CATSDSTGGLETQYF
TGTGCCACCAGTGATTCGACAGGTGGGCTGGAGACCCAGTACTTC
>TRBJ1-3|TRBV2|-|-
CASVSGAYSGNTIYF
TGTGCCAGCGTTAGTGGGGCGTACTCTGGAAACACCATATATTTT
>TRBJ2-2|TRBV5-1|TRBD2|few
CASSLTLAGVSGELFF
TGCGCCAGCAGCTTGACTCTAGCGGGAGTATCCGGGGAGCTGTTTTTT